The sequence of this T cell receptor (beta chain) was determined in a study of shared clonotypes between healthy human individuals (dated by TCRdb to the early 2020s). At the level of the whole study: Three men and a couple of women, aged 18 to 49 years, made up the cohort. For each donor, three plates each were used for CD4 naive and CD4 memory, two plates were used for CD8 naive, and one plate was used for CD8 memory. Blood TCR repertoires of four to six healthy adults were deeply sequenced to estimate repertoire size and the extent of clonotype sharing between individuals. Libraries were prepared and TCR repertoires were sequenced by different laboratories using diverse techniques, in order to increase sequencing depth and limit assay-specific biases. Between about 0.8 and 9 billion PBMCs per donor were obtained by leukapheresis.

With regard to this clone: It has no known antigen specificity. No per-base quality is available; no much larger clone lies one base away.

The donors were healthy, HIV-negative adults with no recently reported acute infections or vaccinations. All donors were Caucasian adults living in Nashville, Tennessee, USA. CD4+ T cells were enriched through magnetic negative selection, after which naive cells were positively selected on CD45RA and the remaining negative fraction served as the memory subset. After blood collection by leukapheresis, PBMCs were isolated using Ficoll-Histopaque density gradient centrifugation and then cryopreserved in the vapor phase of liquid nitrogen. Analytical flow cytometry was used to check the purity and quantity of each magnetically sorted T cell population. Genomic DNA was isolated from each sorted fraction and quantified by UV absorbance on a Nanodrop 2000c. Using the deep immunoSEQ assay, TCR CDR3 regions were amplified from genomic DNA by multiplex PCR. Extracted genomic DNA from each cell subset was distributed evenly across all wells of several immunoSEQ 96-well plates, and each plate was treated as a replicate. For sorted subsets, each replicate PCR was loaded with about 0.2 ug genomic DNA, equivalent to some 27,000 T cell genomes. Purified libraries were quantified with a Qubit 3.0 fluorometer, sized on a Bioanalyzer 2100, and re-quantified with the KAPA Library Quantification kit. Every immunoSEQ 96-well plate was sequenced on a separate single-read 150-cycle Illumina NextSeq 550 flow cell. In the paper's pipeline: The immunoSEQ output contained only junctional sequences without quality scores, so filtering could not match that applied to full-length reads. Sequences were annotated with PyIR, a Python wrapper for IgBLAST v1.9, and V/J genes and CDR3 were assigned using IMGT germline references. Reads with weak V/J assignments (E-value above 1e-6), missing CDR3, stop codons, out-of-frame junctions, or ambiguous translated residues were removed. V3J clonotypes were defined as sequences sharing an identical inferred V gene, J gene, and CDR3 amino acid sequence. The percentage overlap between two repertoires was calculated by dividing the number of shared unique clonotypes by the size of the smaller repertoire. Richness of each repertoire was evaluated using RTK rarefaction, the Chao1 estimator, and Recon v2.1 estimates of unobserved clonotypes. Generation probabilities were computed with OLGA for all TCRbeta clonotypes obtained by the gDNA method from several donors. TCRdb limited this immuneACCESS table to in-frame rearrangements with V and J called. A share of clones is missing; checked studies link under half to unresolved V genes, and the rest is unexplained. The V and J calls and clone size were taken over from that table, and D and trimming were inferred from the DNA. A total of about 1.1 million clones appear in this sample, approximately 80% of them only once. Together, the top ten hold around 0.47% of the sample.

General findings and caveats noted by the study authors: Clonotypes shared by all four sorted-subset donors showed higher generation probabilities than non-shared clonotypes. Sampling was restricted to blood, and TCR repertoires in tissues likely differ from the TCR repertoires found in blood. Rarefaction of sorted-subset datasets indicated incomplete sequencing despite the large sequencing depth. Because the study included a small number of donors, the genetic and exposure-history diversity represented was limited. Pairwise subsampling indicated that sequencing depth was expected to affect the degree of clonotype sharing among donors. Naive subsets generally had larger estimated clonotype richness than memory subsets. Across a few donors, roughly 5.4% of naive CD4, around 3.3% of naive CD8, 2% to 2.5% of memory CD4, and approximately 0.42% of memory CD8 clonotypes were shared.

According to the germline V gene (reference sequence), CDR1 reads MNHNY and CDR2 reads SVGAGI. Taken from cysteine to phenylalanine, the CDR3 has 14 residues. The only DNA kept is the CDR3, 42 bases in frame from the first base. Ends trimmed: V by 4 bases, J by 2 bases; bases unmatched to a gene: 5. This TCR was sampled from a man between 18 and 35 years old in good health. Some clones in this sample may be carry-over from other donors' samples. The sequenced sample was memory CD4+ T cells from PBMCs. What this sample's cell subset or site label stands for: CD45RA-negative fraction. The chain was built from TRBV6-6 and TRBJ2-7; a stretch of 7 junction bases matches TRBD1. Here is the DNA: TGTGCCAGCAGTTCGACAGGGCTAACCTACGAGCAGTACTTC. Its protein reads: CASSSTGLTYEQYF.